Listed below are T cell receptor beta chains from one sample, sequenced in a study of CD8 T cells in ankylosing spondylitis. TCRdb re-analysed the 5' RACE reads in MiXCR, keeping a single row per CDR3 protein. The table lists hundreds of thousands of distinct CDR3 sequences, around 7.8% of them singletons. The source material was blood, either unsorted or a sorted T cell fraction (not recorded which). The receptors shown here come from a male donor with ankylosing spondylitis or in good health (not recorded which). Both conserved end residues are part of each CDR3. The order of the fields is J gene, V gene, CDR3 length, clone size, D gene, CDR3 DNA, CDR3 protein. The D gene is left open where the match is weak. For some rows the clone size is stated as once, few or many, or as a class when expanded; others skip it.

j_call: TRBJ2-2
v_call: TRBV6-2/TRBV6-3
cdr3_length: 14
clone_size: many
d_call: NA
cdr3_nt: TGTGCCAGCAGTTACTCCCGAGCCACCGGGGAGCTGTTTTTT
cdr3_aa: CASSYSRATGELFF

j_call: TRBJ2-3
v_call: TRBV5-1
cdr3_length: 20
clone_size: NA
d_call: TRBD2
cdr3_nt: TGCGCCAGCAGCTTGAGGAGGGGGACTAGCGGGGGGCAACGCACAGATACGCAGTATTTT
cdr3_aa: CASSLRRGTSGGQRTDTQYF

j_call: TRBJ1-4
v_call: TRBV5-1
cdr3_length: 14
clone_size: many
d_call: TRBD1
cdr3_nt: TGCGCCAGCAGCTTCGGACAGGGGATTGAAAAACTGTTTTTT
cdr3_aa: CASSFGQGIEKLFF

j_call: TRBJ1-1
v_call: TRBV3-1
cdr3_length: 15
clone_size: many
d_call: NA
cdr3_nt: TGTGCCAGCAGCCCCGGTCCGGGGATGAACACTGAAGCTTTCTTT
cdr3_aa: CASSPGPGMNTEAFF

j_call: TRBJ2-1
v_call: TRBV5-1
cdr3_length: 16
clone_size: many
d_call: NA
cdr3_nt: TGCGCCAGCAGCTTGGTCAGCGCGAGCTCCTACAATGAGCAGTTCTTC
cdr3_aa: CASSLVSASSYNEQFF

j_call: TRBJ1-5
v_call: TRBV5-1
cdr3_length: 14
clone_size: many
d_call: NA
cdr3_nt: TGCGCCAGCAGCCCGGGGACGGTCAATCAGCCCCAGCATTTT
cdr3_aa: CASSPGTVNQPQHF

j_call: TRBJ2-7
v_call: TRBV7-3
cdr3_length: 15
clone_size: NA
d_call: NA
cdr3_nt: TGTGCCAGCAGCTTAAGTCCGGGGATCTCCTACGAGCAGTACTTC
cdr3_aa: CASSLSPGISYEQYF

j_call: TRBJ2-7
v_call: TRBV18
cdr3_length: 13
clone_size: NA
d_call: NA
cdr3_nt: TGTGCCAGCTCAGCCCTTGAAGATTACGAGCAGTACTTC
cdr3_aa: CASSALEDYEQYF

j_call: TRBJ2-3
v_call: TRBV9
cdr3_length: 14
clone_size: many
d_call: NA
cdr3_nt: TGTGCCAGCAGCGCGAAAGGGGTGGCAGATACGCAGTATTTT
cdr3_aa: CASSAKGVADTQYF

j_call: TRBJ1-5
v_call: TRBV12-3/TRBV12-4
cdr3_length: 15
clone_size: many
d_call: NA
cdr3_nt: TGTGCCAGCGGGTCCCTGGAGCAGGGGAATCAGCCCCAGCATTTT
cdr3_aa: CASGSLEQGNQPQHF

j_call: TRBJ2-7
v_call: TRBV7-2
cdr3_length: 16
clone_size: many
d_call: NA
cdr3_nt: TGTGCCAGCAGCTTCTACCGGGACAACAGACTTTACGAGCAGTACTTC
cdr3_aa: CASSFYRDNRLYEQYF

j_call: TRBJ2-7
v_call: TRBV24-1
cdr3_length: 13
clone_size: NA
d_call: TRBD1
cdr3_nt: TGTGCCACCAGTGATTGGACAGGCACCGAGCAGTACTTC
cdr3_aa: CATSDWTGTEQYF

j_call: TRBJ2-1
v_call: TRBV6-2/TRBV6-3
cdr3_length: 12
clone_size: many
d_call: NA
cdr3_nt: TGTGCCAGCAGTAGTACGACGCTAATAGGGTTCTTC
cdr3_aa: CASSSTTLIGFF

j_call: TRBJ2-3
v_call: TRBV5-1
cdr3_length: 15
clone_size: many
d_call: TRBD2
cdr3_nt: TGCGCCAGCAGCCCGCGACTAGCGGTCACAGATACGCAGTATTTT
cdr3_aa: CASSPRLAVTDTQYF

j_call: TRBJ2-3
v_call: TRBV5-1
cdr3_length: 15
clone_size: many
d_call: NA
cdr3_nt: TGCGCCAGCAGCCCTTCGCTCCATAGCACAGATACGCAGTATTTT
cdr3_aa: CASSPSLHSTDTQYF

j_call: TRBJ1-5
v_call: TRBV12-3/TRBV12-4
cdr3_length: 15
clone_size: many
d_call: NA
cdr3_nt: TGTGCCAGCAGCAATTGGGGGAATAGCAATCAGCCCCAGCATTTT
cdr3_aa: CASSNWGNSNQPQHF

j_call: TRBJ1-1
v_call: TRBV2
cdr3_length: 14
clone_size: many
d_call: TRBD1
cdr3_nt: TGTGCCAGATACCGCCGGGAGGGGGCCACTGAAGCTTTCTTT
cdr3_aa: CARYRREGATEAFF

j_call: TRBJ2-7
v_call: TRBV4-3
cdr3_length: 12
clone_size: NA
d_call: TRBD1
cdr3_nt: TGCGCCAGCAGCCAAGACAGGGGGAGTCAGTACTTC
cdr3_aa: CASSQDRGSQYF

j_call: TRBJ2-1
v_call: TRBV5-1
cdr3_length: 13
clone_size: many
d_call: TRBD2
cdr3_nt: TGCGCCAGCAGCTGGGAGGGACCGAGCGGCGCGTTCTTC
cdr3_aa: CASSWEGPSGAFF

j_call: TRBJ2-5
v_call: TRBV20-1
cdr3_length: 14
clone_size: few
d_call: TRBD1
cdr3_nt: TGCAGTGCTAGAGAGTGGACAGGGGAAGAGACCCAGTACTTC
cdr3_aa: CSAREWTGEETQYF

j_call: TRBJ2-5
v_call: TRBV5-1
cdr3_length: 15
clone_size: few
d_call: TRBD1
cdr3_nt: TGCGCCAGCAGCCCGGGGACAGGGGTTCGGGAGACCCAGTACTTC
cdr3_aa: CASSPGTGVRETQYF

j_call: TRBJ1-6
v_call: TRBV5-1
cdr3_length: 14
clone_size: few
d_call: NA
cdr3_nt: TGCGCCAGCAGCCCGGAAGTCGGGGGATCACCCCTCCACTTT
cdr3_aa: CASSPEVGGSPLHF

j_call: TRBJ2-1
v_call: TRBV12-3/TRBV12-4
cdr3_length: 15
clone_size: many
d_call: TRBD2
cdr3_nt: TGTGCCAGCAGTTTCTCTCTAGCGGGCGGAAGAGAGCAGTTCTTC
cdr3_aa: CASSFSLAGGREQFF

j_call: TRBJ1-1
v_call: TRBV29-1
cdr3_length: 13
clone_size: many
d_call: TRBD1
cdr3_nt: TGCAGCGGCAAGGGACAGTACTACACTGAAGCTTTCTTT
cdr3_aa: CSGKGQYYTEAFF

j_call: TRBJ1-1
v_call: TRBV18
cdr3_length: 13
clone_size: many
d_call: NA
cdr3_nt: TGTGCCAGCTCACCACCGAGGGGAGAGGAAGCTTTCTTT
cdr3_aa: CASSPPRGEEAFF

j_call: TRBJ2-5
v_call: TRBV20-1
cdr3_length: 16
clone_size: few
d_call: NA
cdr3_nt: TGCAGTGCTAGAGATTCATCTGGGGCGGAGACGGAGACCCAGTACTTC
cdr3_aa: CSARDSSGAETETQYF

j_call: TRBJ2-7
v_call: TRBV7-8
cdr3_length: 13
clone_size: many
d_call: TRBD2
cdr3_nt: TGTGCCAGCAGTGGACTAGCGGGGAACGAGCAGTACTTC
cdr3_aa: CASSGLAGNEQYF

j_call: TRBJ1-2
v_call: TRBV30
cdr3_length: 12
clone_size: NA
d_call: NA
cdr3_nt: TGTGCCTGGAGTGTCTCGGGTAATGGCTACACCTTC
cdr3_aa: CAWSVSGNGYTF

j_call: TRBJ2-7
v_call: TRBV20-1
cdr3_length: 13
clone_size: NA
d_call: NA
cdr3_nt: TGCAGTGCTAGAGGCCCCGACCCCTACGAGCAGTACTTC
cdr3_aa: CSARGPDPYEQYF

j_call: TRBJ2-5
v_call: TRBV4-3
cdr3_length: 14
clone_size: NA
d_call: NA
cdr3_nt: TGCGCCAGCAGCCATAACACAGGAGGACGGACCCAGTACTTC
cdr3_aa: CASSHNTGGRTQYF

j_call: TRBJ2-4
v_call: TRBV19
cdr3_length: 14
clone_size: many
d_call: NA
cdr3_nt: TGTGCCACCGGCCCAGGACTAGCCAAAAACATTCAGTACTTC
cdr3_aa: CATGPGLAKNIQYF

j_call: TRBJ2-3
v_call: TRBV30
cdr3_length: 16
clone_size: NA
d_call: NA
cdr3_nt: TGTGCCTGGGGCCCACGAATTGGCGGGGTGGCAGATACGCAGTATTTT
cdr3_aa: CAWGPRIGGVADTQYF

j_call: TRBJ2-7
v_call: TRBV6-5
cdr3_length: 15
clone_size: few
d_call: NA
cdr3_nt: TGTGCCAGCAGTTACCCCGTAAGGGGACCCTACGAGCAGTACTTC
cdr3_aa: CASSYPVRGPYEQYF

j_call: TRBJ2-7
v_call: TRBV5-4
cdr3_length: 14
clone_size: NA
d_call: TRBD1
cdr3_nt: TGTGCCAGCAGCCCGACAGGGGACTCCTACGAGCAGTACTTC
cdr3_aa: CASSPTGDSYEQYF

j_call: TRBJ1-6
v_call: TRBV9
cdr3_length: 15
clone_size: many
d_call: NA
cdr3_nt: TGTGCCAGCAGCCTCTCCTGGCCCGATAATTCACCCCTCCACTTT
cdr3_aa: CASSLSWPDNSPLHF

j_call: TRBJ2-3
v_call: TRBV11-2
cdr3_length: 17
clone_size: NA
d_call: TRBD2
cdr3_nt: TGTGCCAGCAGCGACCGGACTAGCGGGGGGGCAGGGGATACGCAGTATTTT
cdr3_aa: CASSDRTSGGAGDTQYF

j_call: TRBJ1-5
v_call: TRBV19
cdr3_length: 15
clone_size: NA
d_call: TRBD1
cdr3_nt: TGTGCCAGTAGTGTGGCGGGGACAGGCCATCAGCCCCAGCATTTT
cdr3_aa: CASSVAGTGHQPQHF

j_call: TRBJ2-2
v_call: TRBV6-5
cdr3_length: 17
clone_size: few
d_call: TRBD2
cdr3_nt: TGTGCCAGCAGTTACTCGAGAGCTAGCGGGGTCACCGGGGAGCTGTTTTTT
cdr3_aa: CASSYSRASGVTGELFF

j_call: TRBJ2-7
v_call: TRBV18
cdr3_length: 14
clone_size: few
d_call: TRBD1
cdr3_nt: TGTGCCAGCTCACCGGGGACAGGGGTGGTCGAGCAGTACTTC
cdr3_aa: CASSPGTGVVEQYF

j_call: TRBJ2-3
v_call: TRBV2
cdr3_length: 10
clone_size: many
d_call: NA
cdr3_nt: TGTGCCAGCTTTAGGGATACGCAGTATTTT
cdr3_aa: CASFRDTQYF

j_call: TRBJ1-5
v_call: TRBV20-1
cdr3_length: 14
clone_size: many
d_call: NA
cdr3_nt: TGCAGTGGAGCTAGGGGGAATAGCAATCAGCCCCAGCATTTT
cdr3_aa: CSGARGNSNQPQHF

j_call: TRBJ2-7
v_call: TRBV7-9
cdr3_length: 14
clone_size: many
d_call: NA
cdr3_nt: TGTGCCAGCAGCTTGACGGACACCACCTACGAGCAGTACTTC
cdr3_aa: CASSLTDTTYEQYF

j_call: TRBJ2-1
v_call: TRBV5-5
cdr3_length: 16
clone_size: many
d_call: TRBD2
cdr3_nt: TGTGCCAGCAGCCCAACGGGACTAGCGAGCGGGAATGAGCAGTTCTTC
cdr3_aa: CASSPTGLASGNEQFF

j_call: TRBJ2-3
v_call: TRBV18
cdr3_length: 15
clone_size: many
d_call: NA
cdr3_nt: TGTGCCAGCTCACCAAATGCAGACTACACAGATACGCAGTATTTT
cdr3_aa: CASSPNADYTDTQYF

j_call: TRBJ2-7
v_call: TRBV7-9
cdr3_length: 12
clone_size: many
d_call: NA
cdr3_nt: TGTGCCAGCAGCTCGGGCGACTACGAGCAGTACTTC
cdr3_aa: CASSSGDYEQYF

j_call: TRBJ2-7
v_call: TRBV7-6
cdr3_length: 14
clone_size: NA
d_call: TRBD1
cdr3_nt: TGTGCCAGCAGCTTAGGACAGGGTTTTGCCGAGCAGTACTTC
cdr3_aa: CASSLGQGFAEQYF

j_call: TRBJ2-7
v_call: TRBV10-3
cdr3_length: 13
clone_size: few
d_call: NA
cdr3_nt: TGTGCCATCAGGGACGGAGACTCCTACGAGCAGTACTTC
cdr3_aa: CAIRDGDSYEQYF

j_call: TRBJ2-7
v_call: TRBV5-5
cdr3_length: 14
clone_size: few
d_call: NA
cdr3_nt: TGTGCCAGCAGCTTGGAAGGAGGGTTGGTCGAGCAGTACTTC
cdr3_aa: CASSLEGGLVEQYF

j_call: TRBJ2-5
v_call: TRBV7-2
cdr3_length: 16
clone_size: NA
d_call: NA
cdr3_nt: TGTGCCAGCAGCCCGCCCCGAGCGGGTACTCAAGAGACCCAGTACTTC
cdr3_aa: CASSPPRAGTQETQYF

j_call: TRBJ1-1
v_call: TRBV12-3/TRBV12-4
cdr3_length: 13
clone_size: NA
d_call: NA
cdr3_nt: TGTGCCAGCAATAATGGCCCGAACACTGAAGCTTTCTTT
cdr3_aa: CASNNGPNTEAFF

j_call: TRBJ2-7
v_call: TRBV10-3
cdr3_length: 12
clone_size: NA
d_call: TRBD1
cdr3_nt: TGTGCCACCCTTGGGACAGACTACGAGCAGTACTTC
cdr3_aa: CATLGTDYEQYF

j_call: TRBJ2-4
v_call: TRBV7-8
cdr3_length: 16
clone_size: many
d_call: TRBD2
cdr3_nt: TGTGCCAGCAGCTCCAAGTCCGGGACTAGTCAAAACATTCAGTACTTC
cdr3_aa: CASSSKSGTSQNIQYF

j_call: TRBJ2-1
v_call: TRBV7-2
cdr3_length: 14
clone_size: many
d_call: TRBD1
cdr3_nt: TGTGCCAGCAGCTTGGGACAGGGCGGTAATGAGCAGTTCTTC
cdr3_aa: CASSLGQGGNEQFF

j_call: TRBJ1-3
v_call: TRBV7-2
cdr3_length: 17
clone_size: NA
d_call: TRBD1
cdr3_nt: TGTGCCAGCAGCTACGGACAGGGGGCTATCTCTGGAAACACCATATATTTT
cdr3_aa: CASSYGQGAISGNTIYF

j_call: TRBJ1-3
v_call: TRBV20-1
cdr3_length: 15
clone_size: many
d_call: NA
cdr3_nt: TGCAGTGCTAGGCCTTTGGGGGCATCTGGAAACACCATATATTTT
cdr3_aa: CSARPLGASGNTIYF

j_call: TRBJ2-1
v_call: TRBV29-1
cdr3_length: 11
clone_size: many
d_call: NA
cdr3_nt: NA
cdr3_aa: CSVGPGLSQFF

j_call: TRBJ2-7
v_call: TRBV7-2
cdr3_length: 12
clone_size: many
d_call: NA
cdr3_nt: TGTGCCAGCAGCTTAAGGCCTACCGAGCAGTACTTC
cdr3_aa: CASSLRPTEQYF

j_call: TRBJ2-7
v_call: TRBV20-1
cdr3_length: 13
clone_size: many
d_call: NA
cdr3_nt: TGCAGTGCTAGAGATCGGGGCCCCTACGAGCAGTACTTC
cdr3_aa: CSARDRGPYEQYF

j_call: TRBJ1-6
v_call: TRBV12-3/TRBV12-4
cdr3_length: 15
clone_size: many
d_call: NA
cdr3_nt: TGTGCCAGCAGCCTCGGAAGCTCCTATAATTCACCCCTCCACTTT
cdr3_aa: CASSLGSSYNSPLHF